Listed below are T cell receptor beta chains from one sample, sequenced in a study of OX40 agonist ivuxolimab in advanced cancers. Some clones are missing from TCRdb's copy, which holds only in-frame ones; the method was immunoSEQ multiplex PCR. The table has over 150,000 clones, approximately 94% seen once; the top ten hold about 0.33%. The starting material was CD4+ or CD8+ T cells sorted from blood, obtained in a trial of the OX40 agonist ivuxolimab. These receptors originate from an adult with an advanced solid tumor such as melanoma, head and neck, liver or kidney cancer. The conserved cysteine and the conserved F or W are not part of the CDR3 here.

15 TRBV5-1 ASSLGLAGGRFYEQY
20 TRBV2 ASSEALRWQGNPLSGANVLT
11 TRBV4-3 ASSQAYSYEQY
12 TRBV11-1 ASSFNRLDGEQF
10 TRBV14 ASSPYSETQY
11 TRBV10-3 AITGDGANVLT
11 TRBV19 ASTTGVRETQY
12 TRBV7-2 ASSPLREVNEQF
14 TRBV19 ASSMRPGGFGNEQF
13 TRBV18 ASSGMGGRDTEAF
11 TRBV30 ASLRAVGTEAF
12 TRBV7-2 ASSPAANMNEQY
12 TRBV7-2 ASSLTSSNQPQH
13 TRBV6-5 ASSYLPRGGYGYT
14 TRBV6-1 ASSDFGTGGTDTQY
13 TRBV18 ASSPLAGVSNEQF
14 TRBV7-9 ASSPGRLADQETQY
11 TRBV7-9 ASRVQQDEKLF
15 TRBV9 ASSVEAREYYRGEQF
13 TRBV18 ASSPYIPGNTEAF
11 TRBV7-8 ASSPSTGETQY
13 TRBV5-1 ASSPQTGVNYGYT
14 TRBV10-1 ASSESTGGRTGELF
18 TRBV27 ASSPNPGTGAQSSYNEQF
12 TRBV28 ASSSRRMNTEAF
15 TRBV7-2 ASSLVGGQGWQNIQY
11 TRBV6-6 AGGQGAVNGYT
10 TRBV10-1 ASSSPSCEQY
12 TRBV7-2 ASSWGWGRNEQF